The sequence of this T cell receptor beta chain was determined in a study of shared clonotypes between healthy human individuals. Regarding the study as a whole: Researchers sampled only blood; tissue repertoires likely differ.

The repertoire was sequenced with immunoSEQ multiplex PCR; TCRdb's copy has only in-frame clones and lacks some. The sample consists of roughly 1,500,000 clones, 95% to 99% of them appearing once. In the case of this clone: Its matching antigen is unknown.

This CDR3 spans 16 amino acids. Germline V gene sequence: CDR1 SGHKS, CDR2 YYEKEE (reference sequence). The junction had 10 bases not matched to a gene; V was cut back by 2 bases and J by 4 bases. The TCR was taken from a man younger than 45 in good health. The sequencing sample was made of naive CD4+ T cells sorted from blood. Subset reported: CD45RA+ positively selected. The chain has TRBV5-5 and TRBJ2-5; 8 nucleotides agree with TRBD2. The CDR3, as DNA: TGTGCCAGCAGCTTCAATAGCGGGACAAGGGGAGAGACCCAGTACTTC. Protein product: CASSFNSGTRGETQYF.